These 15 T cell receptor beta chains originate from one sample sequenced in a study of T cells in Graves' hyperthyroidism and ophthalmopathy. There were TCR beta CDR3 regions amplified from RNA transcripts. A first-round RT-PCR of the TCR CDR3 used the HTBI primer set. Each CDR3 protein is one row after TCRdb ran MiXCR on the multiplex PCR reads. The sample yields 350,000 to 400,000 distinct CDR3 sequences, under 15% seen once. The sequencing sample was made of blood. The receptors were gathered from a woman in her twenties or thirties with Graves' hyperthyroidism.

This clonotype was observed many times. In DNA form, the CDR3 reads TGTGCCTGGAGTGATATTGTAGGAATGAACTACGAGCAGTACTTC. Translating it yields CAWSDIVGMNYEQYF. This chain uses TRBV30 with TRBJ2-7; D ambiguous. The CDR3 has 15 amino acids. Germline V CDR1 and CDR2: GTSNPN, SVGIG (reference sequence). Trimming pared 1 base from V and 3 bases from J, leaving 16 bases between.

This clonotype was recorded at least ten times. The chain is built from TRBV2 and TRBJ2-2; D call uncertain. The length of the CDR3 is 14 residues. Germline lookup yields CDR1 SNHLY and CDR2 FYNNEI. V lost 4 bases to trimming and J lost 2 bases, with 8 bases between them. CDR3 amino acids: CASSGTRNTGELFF. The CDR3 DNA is TGTGCCAGCAGTGGGACCCGAAACACCGGGGAGCTGTTTTTT.

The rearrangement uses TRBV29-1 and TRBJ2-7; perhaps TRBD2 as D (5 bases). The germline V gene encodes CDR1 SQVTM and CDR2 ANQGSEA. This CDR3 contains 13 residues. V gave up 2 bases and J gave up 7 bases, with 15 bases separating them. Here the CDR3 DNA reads TGCAGCGTTGAAATCCGAGGGTTTGGGGAGCAGTACTTC. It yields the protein CSVEIRGFGEQYF.

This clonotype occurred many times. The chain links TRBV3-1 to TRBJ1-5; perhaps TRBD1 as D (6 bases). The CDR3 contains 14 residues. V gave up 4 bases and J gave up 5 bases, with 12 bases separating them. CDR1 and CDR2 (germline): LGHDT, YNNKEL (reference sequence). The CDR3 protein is CASSPEQGYQPQHF. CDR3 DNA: TGTGCCAGCAGCCCCGAACAGGGTTATCAGCCCCAGCATTTT.

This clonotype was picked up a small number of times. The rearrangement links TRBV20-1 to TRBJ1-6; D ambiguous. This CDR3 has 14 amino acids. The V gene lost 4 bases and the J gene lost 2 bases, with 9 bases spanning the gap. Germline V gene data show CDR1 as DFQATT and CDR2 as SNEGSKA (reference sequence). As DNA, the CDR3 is TGCAGTGCTATAGTAGTCCCCTATAATTCACCCCTCCACTTT. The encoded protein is CSAIVVPYNSPLHF.

Here the CDR3 DNA reads TGTGCCAGCAGCTTAGCGTTGGACAGCTCCTACGAGCAGTACTTC. Residues: CASSLALDSSYEQYF. This chain joins TRBV7-9 and TRBJ2-7, with D perhaps matching TRBD1 (6 bases). The CDR3 covers 15 residues. V was shortened by 0 bases and J by 0 bases, with 9 bases between the two germline ends. The germline CDR1 and CDR2 sequences are SEHNR and FQNEAQ (reference sequence).

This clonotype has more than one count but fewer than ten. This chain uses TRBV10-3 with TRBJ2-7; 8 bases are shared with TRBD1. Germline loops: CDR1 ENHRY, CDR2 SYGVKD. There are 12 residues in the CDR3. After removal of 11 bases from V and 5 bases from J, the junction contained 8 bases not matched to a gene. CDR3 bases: TGTGCCTACAAGACAGGGGTGAACGAGCAGTACTTC. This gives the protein CAYKTGVNEQYF.

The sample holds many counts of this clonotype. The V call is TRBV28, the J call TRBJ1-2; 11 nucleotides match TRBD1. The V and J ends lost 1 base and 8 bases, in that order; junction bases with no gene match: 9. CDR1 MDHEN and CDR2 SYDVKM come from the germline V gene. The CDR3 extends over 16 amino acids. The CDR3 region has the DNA TGTGCCAGCAGTTTATACGGGACAGGGGGAAGGTTGGGCTACACCTTC. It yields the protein CASSLYGTGGRLGYTF.

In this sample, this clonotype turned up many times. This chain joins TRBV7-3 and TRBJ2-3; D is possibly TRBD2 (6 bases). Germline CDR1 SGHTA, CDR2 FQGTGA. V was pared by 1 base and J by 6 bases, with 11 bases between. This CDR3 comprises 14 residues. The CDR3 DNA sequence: TGTGCCAGCAGCTTAAGCGGGACGCGGGATACGCAGTATTTT. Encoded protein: CASSLSGTRDTQYF.

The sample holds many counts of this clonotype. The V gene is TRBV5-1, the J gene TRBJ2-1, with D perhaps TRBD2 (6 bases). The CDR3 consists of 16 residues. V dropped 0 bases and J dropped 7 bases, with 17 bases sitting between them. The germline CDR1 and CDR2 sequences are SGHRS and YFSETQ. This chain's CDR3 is CASSLEAGSGRNEQFF. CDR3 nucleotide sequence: TGCGCCAGCAGCTTGGAGGCTGGAAGTGGGAGGAATGAGCAGTTCTTC. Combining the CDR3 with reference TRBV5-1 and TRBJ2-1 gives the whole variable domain KAGVTQTPRYLIKTRGQQVTLSCSPISGHRSVSWYQQTPGQGLQFLFEYFSETQRNKGNFPGRFSGRQFSNSRSEMNVSTLELGDSALYLCASSLEAGSGRNEQFFGPGTRLTVL.

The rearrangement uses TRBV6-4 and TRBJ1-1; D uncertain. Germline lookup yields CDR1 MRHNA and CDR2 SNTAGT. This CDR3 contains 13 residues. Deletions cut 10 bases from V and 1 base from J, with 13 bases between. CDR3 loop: CATGNRKNTEAFF. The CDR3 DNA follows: TGTGCCACCGGTAACCGGAAGAACACTGAAGCTTTCTTT.

DNA of the CDR3: TGTGCCAGCAGCCGTAGCGGGCCTAGCACAGATACGCAGTATTTT. This sequence encodes CASSRSGPSTDTQYF. The rearrangement links TRBV7-9 to TRBJ2-3; 7 nucleotides line up with TRBD2. V was clipped by 5 bases and J by 0 bases; unmatched bases: 5. This CDR3 comprises 15 residues. Germline CDR1 SEHNR, CDR2 FQNEAQ (reference sequence).

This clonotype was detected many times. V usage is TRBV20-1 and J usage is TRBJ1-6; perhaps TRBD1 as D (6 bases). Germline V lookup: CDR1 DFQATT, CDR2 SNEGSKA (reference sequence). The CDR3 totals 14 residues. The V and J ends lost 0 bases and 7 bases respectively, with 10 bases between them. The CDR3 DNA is TGCAGTGCTAGAGATCAAGGGGGGAATTCACCCCTCCACTTT. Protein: CSARDQGGNSPLHF.

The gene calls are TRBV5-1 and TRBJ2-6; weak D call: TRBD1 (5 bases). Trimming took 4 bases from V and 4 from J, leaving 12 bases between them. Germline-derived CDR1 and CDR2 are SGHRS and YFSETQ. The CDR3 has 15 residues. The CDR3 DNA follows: TGCGCCAGCAGCCTTAGGGGAACCGGGGCCAACGTCCTGACTTTC. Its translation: CASSLRGTGANVLTF.

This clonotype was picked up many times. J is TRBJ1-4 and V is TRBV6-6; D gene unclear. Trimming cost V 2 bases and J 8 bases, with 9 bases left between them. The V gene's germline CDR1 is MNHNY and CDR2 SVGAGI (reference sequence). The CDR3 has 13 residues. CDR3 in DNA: TGTGCCAGCAGTTACGAGGGAGGGGAAAAACTGTTTTTT. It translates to CASSYEGGEKLFF.